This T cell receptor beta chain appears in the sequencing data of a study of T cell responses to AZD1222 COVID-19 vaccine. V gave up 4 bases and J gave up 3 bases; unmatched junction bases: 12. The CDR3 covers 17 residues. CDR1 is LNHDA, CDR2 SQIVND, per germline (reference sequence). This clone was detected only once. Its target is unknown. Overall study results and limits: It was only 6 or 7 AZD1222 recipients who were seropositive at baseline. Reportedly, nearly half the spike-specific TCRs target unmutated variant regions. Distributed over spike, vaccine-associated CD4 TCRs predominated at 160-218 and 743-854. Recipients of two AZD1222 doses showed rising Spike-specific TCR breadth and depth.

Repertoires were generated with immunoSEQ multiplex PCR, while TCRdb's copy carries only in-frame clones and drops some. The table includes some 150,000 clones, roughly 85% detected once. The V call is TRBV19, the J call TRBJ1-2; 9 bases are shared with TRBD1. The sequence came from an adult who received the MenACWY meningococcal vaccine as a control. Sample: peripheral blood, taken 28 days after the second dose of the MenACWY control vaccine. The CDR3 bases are TGTGCCAGTAGTACAGGGACAGGGATGAATCACGACTATGGCTACACCTTC. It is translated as CASSTGTGMNHDYGYTF.